This record concerns one TCR beta chain sequence. It lacks a known antigen. No quality values exist for individual bases; no much larger clone is one base distant. Healthy HIV-negative adults with no recently reported acute infections or vaccinations were included as donors. Every donor was a Caucasian adult residing in Nashville, Tennessee, USA. CD4+ T cells were enriched through magnetic negative selection, after which naive cells were positively selected on CD45RA and the remaining negative fraction served as the memory subset. Blood was obtained by leukapheresis, after which PBMCs were separated by Ficoll-Histopaque density gradient centrifugation and cryopreserved in liquid nitrogen vapor phase. Purity and quantity of every magnetically sorted T cell population were checked by analytical flow cytometry. Genomic DNA was isolated from each sorted fraction and quantified by UV absorbance on a Nanodrop 2000c.

This specimen comes from a study of shared clonotypes between healthy human individuals (dated by TCRdb to 2020 to 2022). Some background on the complete study: Three men and a couple of women, aged 18 to 49 years, made up the cohort. For each donor, three plates each were used for CD4 naive and CD4 memory, two plates were used for CD8 naive, and one plate was used for CD8 memory. Blood TCR repertoires of roughly five healthy adults were deeply sequenced to estimate repertoire size and the extent of clonotype sharing between individuals. Different laboratories and diverse techniques were used to prepare libraries and sequence TCR repertoires, to increase sequencing depth and limit assay-specific biases. Each donor's leukapheresis produced roughly between roughly 0.94 and 9.5 billion PBMCs. On the study overall, not on this receptor specifically: Sampling was restricted to blood, and TCR repertoires in tissue are likely to differ from TCR repertoires in blood. When four donors were compared, the shared fraction of clonotypes was around 4.6% for naive CD4, over 3% for naive CD8, more than 2% for memory CD4, and 0.35% to 0.5% for memory CD8. Pairwise subsampling indicated that sequencing depth was expected to affect the degree of clonotype sharing among donors. Because the study included only a small number of donors, the genetic and exposure-history diversity represented was limited. Estimated clonotype richness was generally larger for naive than for memory subsets. Even with the large sequencing depth, rarefaction of the sorted-subset datasets indicated that sequencing was incomplete. Compared with non-shared clonotypes, the clonotypes found in all four sorted-subset donors had higher generation probabilities.

CDR1 PRHDT and CDR2 FYEKMQ were looked up in the germline V gene (reference sequence). Spanning cysteine to phenylalanine, the CDR3 consists of 15 amino acids. This entry keeps only the CDR3 DNA: 45 bases, framed from base 1. The germline ends are 14 bases apart after V is trimmed by 1 base and J by 5 bases. TCR CDR3 regions were amplified from genomic DNA by multiplex PCR using the deep immunoSEQ assay. Extracted genomic DNA from each cell subset was spread evenly across all wells of several immunoSEQ 96-well plates, with each plate serving as a replicate. For sorted subsets, each replicate PCR was loaded with around 200 ng genomic DNA, equivalent to approximately 27,000 T cell genomes. Purified libraries were quantified with a Qubit 3.0 fluorometer, sized on a Bioanalyzer 2100, and re-quantified with the KAPA Library Quantification kit. Every immunoSEQ 96-well plate was sequenced on a dedicated single-read 150-cycle Illumina NextSeq 550 flow cell. Turning to the authors' computational methods: Because only junctional sequences without quality scores were contained in the immunoSEQ output, filtering matching that applied to full-length reads could not be performed. Sequences were annotated with PyIR, a Python wrapper for IgBLAST v1.9, and V/J genes and CDR3 were assigned using IMGT germline references. Reads with weak V/J assignments (E-value above 1e-6), missing CDR3, stop codons, out-of-frame junctions, or ambiguous translated residues were removed. V3J clonotypes were defined by identical inferred V gene, J gene, and CDR3 amino acid sequence. The percentage overlap between two repertoires was calculated by dividing the number of shared unique clonotypes by the size of the smaller repertoire. RTK rarefaction, the Chao1 estimator, and Recon v2.1 estimates of unobserved clonotypes were used to assess repertoire richness. Generation probabilities were computed with OLGA for all TCRbeta clonotypes obtained by the gDNA method from four donors. TCRdb re-hosts the immuneACCESS table, in-frame sequences only. Its copies lack some clones; in the studies checked, an unresolved V gene accounts for under half of them, and the cause for the rest is not known. V, J and clone size derive from that table, while D and trimming were established from the DNA sequence. The sample includes roughly 1,500,000 clones, with about 98.5% observed a single time. Under 0.45% of the sample belongs to the ten largest clones.

Sequencing used naive CD4+ T cells sorted from blood. What the cell subset or site label conveys for this sample: CD45RA+ positively selected. This TCR came from a man in his thirties or forties in good health. The chain is encoded by TRBV13 joined to TRBJ1-1; possibly the D gene is TRBD1, per 5 matching bases. CDR3 region: CASSLVGGAQTEAFF. The base sequence is TGTGCCAGCAGCTTAGTCGGGGGAGCACAGACTGAAGCTTTCTTT.